What follows are 23 T cell receptor beta chains derived from one specimen sequenced in a study of OX40 agonist ivuxolimab in advanced cancers. Clones were sequenced by immunoSEQ multiplex PCR, and TCRdb holds only the in-frame ones, with some missing. The sample yields 62,000 or so clones, about 89% seen once. This material consisted of CD4+ or CD8+ T cells sorted from blood, taken in a trial of the OX40 agonist ivuxolimab. The receptor source for this set is an adult with an advanced solid tumor such as melanoma, head and neck, liver or kidney cancer.

The rearrangement uses TRBV20-1 and TRBJ1-6; no clear D. The CDR3 consists of 10 residues. Trimming removed 8 bases from V and 6 bases from J, with 5 bases in between. Germline loops: CDR1 DFQATT, CDR2 SNEGSKA (reference sequence). The CDR3, as DNA: TGCAGTATATTTAATTCACCCCTCCACTTT. Protein sequence: CSIFNSPLHF.

This clone has only one observation. This chain uses TRBV6-1 with TRBJ2-3, with 11 nucleotides matching TRBD1. Germline trimming cut 7 bases from V and 5 bases from J; bases unmatched to any gene: 8. Germline V gene sequence: CDR1 MNHNS, CDR2 SASEGT. CDR3 length equals 15 residues. CDR3 sequence (DNA): TGTGCCAGCAAACTATCCGGGACAGGGGGAGATACGCAGTATTTT. It specifies CASKLSGTGGDTQYF.

This clone was observed once. This sequence joins TRBV6-1 and TRBJ2-5; 9 nucleotides agree with TRBD1. The ends lost 6 bases at V and 4 bases at J; junction bases unmatched: 3. CDR3 size: 13 residues. CDR1 MNHNS and CDR2 SASEGT come from the germline V gene. The CDR3 region is CASSLDRGETQYF. The CDR3 bases are TGTGCCAGCAGCCTGGACAGGGGAGAGACCCAGTACTTC.

The genes are TRBV7-3 and TRBJ2-7, with D perhaps TRBD1 (6 bases). The CDR3 has 14 amino acids. Per germline, CDR1 SGHTA and CDR2 FQGTGA. Between the trimmed V and J ends, which lost 3 bases and 5 bases, there was a span of 14 bases. DNA of the CDR3: TGTGCCAGCAGCTTCCGGGACAACCGGGACGAGCAGTACTTC. This translates into CASSFRDNRDEQYF.

The chain uses TRBV19 and TRBJ1-5; weak D call: TRBD1 (5 bases). The CDR3 runs to 13 residues. V was cut by 10 bases and J by 2 bases, with 12 bases left in between. Germline V gene sequence: CDR1 LNHDA, CDR2 SQIVND (reference sequence). The CDR3 here is CATEDSRNQPQHF. In nucleotides, the CDR3 is TGTGCCACTGAAGACAGCCGCAATCAGCCCCAGCATTTT.

The chain employs TRBV7-3 and TRBJ2-7; 10 bases are a match to TRBD1. Germline assignment: CDR1 SGHTA and CDR2 FQGTGA. The CDR3 totals 15 residues. Trimming cost V 3 bases and J 5 bases; bases outside gene matches: 7. DNA for the CDR3: TGTGCCAGCAGCTTGGCCGGGACAGGGGTACACGAGCAGTACTTC. This codes for CASSLAGTGVHEQYF.

This clone has only one observation. V gene TRBV4-3 combines with J gene TRBJ2-1; TRBD2 matches at 9 bases. This CDR3 is built from 16 residues. V lost 3 bases to trimming and J lost 7 bases; unmatched junction nucleotides: 10. Germline V lookup: CDR1 LGHNA, CDR2 YSLEER. The CDR3 nucleotides are TGCGCCAGCAGCCAGGGCGCGGGACTAGCTCGGAATGAGCAGTTCTTC. Amino acids: CASSQGAGLARNEQFF.

The CDR3 is CASSVGLAGASTDTQYF. CDR3 nucleotides: TGTGCCAGCAGTGTGGGTCTGGCGGGGGCGAGCACAGATACGCAGTATTTT. The chain recombines TRBV2 with TRBJ2-3; D perhaps matches TRBD2 (7 bases). V lost 4 bases, J lost 0 bases, and 17 bases lay in between. The CDR3 length is 17 residues. Germline V CDR1 and CDR2: SNHLY, FYNNEI. Full variable domain (outside the CDR3, taken from reference TRBV2 and TRBJ2-3): EPEVTQTPSHQVTQMGQEVILRCVPISNHLYFYWYRQILGQKVEFLVSFYNNEISEKSEIFDDQFSVERPDGSNFTLKIRSTKLEDSAMYFCASSVGLAGASTDTQYFGPGTRLTVL.

The chain links TRBV7-2 to TRBJ1-2; D is ambiguous. Germline CDR1 SGHTA, CDR2 FQGNSA. The CDR3 extends over 15 amino acids. V lost 5 bases and J 5 bases, leaving 18 bases between the germline ends. The CDR3: CASSRPDGLSYGYTF. The CDR3 DNA is TGTGCCAGCAGCCGCCCGGACGGACTCTCTTATGGCTACACCTTC. The whole variable domain, filled in from reference TRBV7-2 and TRBJ1-2, reads GAGVSQSPSNKVTEKGKDVELRCDPISGHTALYWYRQSLGQGLEFLIYFQGNSAPDKSGLPSDRFSAERTGGSVSTLTIQRTQQEDSAVYLCASSRPDGLSYGYTFGSGTRLTVV.

The chain carries TRBV18 and TRBJ1-1; TRBD1 might be the D (5 bases). CDR1 is KGHSH and CDR2 is LQKENI in the germline V gene. Trimming cost V 1 base and J 5 bases, with 26 bases left between them. There are 19 residues in the CDR3. CDR3 DNA sequence: TGTGCCAGCTCACCACGGAATACGATTCCGGGCCCCGGGGGAACTGAAGCTTTCTTT. It translates to CASSPRNTIPGPGGTEAFF.

Relative to its sample, this clone is medium-sized. The J gene is TRBJ1-6, the V gene TRBV7-2; 8 nucleotides line up with TRBD1. Germline V CDR1 and CDR2: SGHTA, FQGNSA. Trimming cost V 5 bases and J 8 bases; bases outside gene matches: 5. The CDR3 has 14 residues. DNA for the CDR3: TGTGCCAGCAGCGCCGGGACAGGAGATTCACCCCTCCACTTT. As protein: CASSAGTGDSPLHF.

The J gene is TRBJ2-7, the V gene TRBV12-2; the table assigns TRBD2, which was not confirmed against the DNA. TRBV12-2 is noted as a pseudogene. The CDR3 runs 18 residues. The DNA for the CDR3 is TGTGCAAGTCGCTTAGAAGTTAGCGGGAGGTCCCGCTACGGGGAGCAGTACTTC. Translating it yields CASRLEVSGRSRYGEQYF.

The V call is TRBV7-2, the J call TRBJ2-4; 7 nucleotides line up with TRBD2. Germline V lookup: CDR1 SGHTA, CDR2 FQGNSA. CDR3 length: 14 residues. V gave up 4 bases and J gave up 6 bases; unmatched junction bases: 6. The CDR3 loop reads CASSSRGVVNIQYF. CDR3 DNA sequence: TGTGCCAGCAGCTCTCGGGGGGTGGTAAACATTCAGTACTTC.

This rearrangement joins TRBV5-4 to TRBJ1-6; D call uncertain. Trimming took off 0 bases at V and 7 bases at J, with 11 bases between the two ends. CDR3 length equals 15 residues. CDR1 is SGHNT and CDR2 is YYREEE in the germline V gene (reference sequence). The CDR3 is CASSLGAKPNSPLHF. DNA for the CDR3: TGTGCCAGCAGCTTGGGGGCCAAGCCCAATTCACCCCTCCACTTT.

This clone was counted a single time. The DNA for the CDR3 is TGCGCCAGCAGCTTGGGGACAGGTCGCACCGGGGAGCTGTTTTTT. Its protein is CASSLGTGRTGELFF. The J gene is TRBJ2-2, the V gene TRBV5-1; 7 bases agree with TRBD1. The CDR3 loop spans 15 amino acids. Germline assignment: CDR1 SGHRS and CDR2 YFSETQ. The ends lost 0 bases at V and 4 bases at J; junction bases unmatched: 3.

The chain recombines TRBV29-1 with TRBJ2-5; 12 bases line up with TRBD2. Looked up from germline, CDR1 is SQVTM and CDR2 is ANQGSEA. V shed 5 bases and J 4 bases; nucleotides not matched to a gene: 5. This CDR3 has 14 residues. In DNA, the CDR3 is TGCAGCGTTTCACTAGCGGGAGGAGGAGAGACCCAGTACTTC. It codes for CSVSLAGGGETQYF.

This chain uses TRBV5-1 with TRBJ1-4; possible D gene TRBD1, 6 bases. V shed 4 bases and J shed 4 bases, with 11 bases lying between them. CDR1 and CDR2 (germline): SGHRS, YFSETQ. This CDR3 is 14 amino acids long. This CDR3 is CASSTGQINEKLFF. The CDR3 nucleotides are TGCGCCAGCAGCACAGGACAGATTAATGAAAAACTGTTTTTT.

This clone was counted a single time. J is TRBJ2-7 and V is TRBV10-3; D might be TRBD1 (6 bases). This CDR3 comprises 16 residues. The V and J ends lost 3 bases and 0 bases respectively, with 15 bases between them. The V gene's germline CDR1 is ENHRY and CDR2 SYGVKD. The chain's CDR3 is CAISDLTGQLSYEQYF. As DNA, the CDR3 is TGTGCCATCAGTGATTTGACAGGACAGCTCTCCTACGAGCAGTACTTC.

The chain joins TRBV30 to TRBJ2-3, with 7 bases lining up with TRBD2. V lost 2 bases and J lost 2; bases outside the gene matches: 7. Germline assignment: CDR1 GTSNPN and CDR2 SVGIG (reference sequence). The CDR3 loop spans 15 amino acids. Here the CDR3 reads CAWSRPSGFTDTQYF. The CDR3 nucleotides read TGTGCCTGGAGTCGTCCTAGCGGATTCACAGATACGCAGTATTTT.

The chain links TRBV19 to TRBJ1-5; TRBD1 matches at 9 bases. Trimming cost V 5 bases and J 4 bases; bases outside gene matches: 9. Germline values: CDR1 LNHDA, CDR2 SQIVND (reference sequence). The CDR3 covers 16 residues. This CDR3 reads CASSPGGQGRNQPQHF. CDR3 DNA: TGTGCCAGTAGTCCTGGGGGACAGGGCCGAAATCAGCCCCAGCATTTT.

The chain couples TRBV28 to TRBJ1-2; D unclear. Per the germline V gene, CDR1 is MDHEN and CDR2 is SYDVKM. There are 10 residues in the CDR3. Between the trimmed V and J ends, which lost 5 bases and 7 bases, there was a span of 5 bases. DNA of the CDR3: TGTGCCAGCAGTGACTCTGGCTACACCTTC. This gives the protein CASSDSGYTF.

The rearrangement joins TRBV7-9 to TRBJ1-1; D is ambiguous. With 5 bases removed from V and 4 bases from J, the gap between germline ends came to 17 bases. Germline V gene data show CDR1 as SEHNR and CDR2 as FQNEAQ (reference sequence). The CDR3 is 15 amino acids. The CDR3 DNA reads as TGTGCCAGCAGCCGGCATGACGGCCGAAGCACTGAAGCTTTCTTT. Protein product: CASSRHDGRSTEAFF.

The genes are TRBV9 and TRBJ2-5; tentatively, D is TRBD1 (5 bases). In germline, CDR1 is SGDLS, CDR2 YYNGEE. V was pared by 2 bases and J by 5 bases, with 22 bases between. This CDR3 has 17 amino acids. The CDR3 nucleotides are TGTGCCAGCAGCGTGGGGCCTTTGGAACGAGCAAGGGAGACCCAGTACTTC. It encodes CASSVGPLERARETQYF.